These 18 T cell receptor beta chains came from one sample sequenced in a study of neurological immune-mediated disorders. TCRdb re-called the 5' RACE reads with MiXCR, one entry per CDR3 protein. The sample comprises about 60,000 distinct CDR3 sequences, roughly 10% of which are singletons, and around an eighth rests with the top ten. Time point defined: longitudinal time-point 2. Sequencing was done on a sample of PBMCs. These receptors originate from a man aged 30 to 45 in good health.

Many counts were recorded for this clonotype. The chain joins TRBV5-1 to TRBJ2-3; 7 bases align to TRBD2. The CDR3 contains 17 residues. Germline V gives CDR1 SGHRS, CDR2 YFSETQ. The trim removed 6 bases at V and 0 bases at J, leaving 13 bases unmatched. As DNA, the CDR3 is TGCGCCAGCACTCATGTCAGACAGCGGGATAGCACAGATACGCAGTATTTT. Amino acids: CASTHVRQRDSTDTQYF.

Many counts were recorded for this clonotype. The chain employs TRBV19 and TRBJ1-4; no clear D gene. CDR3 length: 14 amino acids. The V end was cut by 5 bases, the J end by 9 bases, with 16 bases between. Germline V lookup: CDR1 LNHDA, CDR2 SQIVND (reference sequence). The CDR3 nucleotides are TGTGCCAGTAGTTTGAGCTACGATCTCAAAAAACTGTTTTTT. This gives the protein CASSLSYDLKKLFF.

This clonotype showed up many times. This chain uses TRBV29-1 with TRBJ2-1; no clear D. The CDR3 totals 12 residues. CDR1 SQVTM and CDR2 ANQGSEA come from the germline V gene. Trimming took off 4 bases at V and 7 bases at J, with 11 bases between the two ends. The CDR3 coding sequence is TGCAGCGTTGTGGGTCGGTGGAATGAGCAGTTCTTC. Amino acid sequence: CSVVGRWNEQFF.

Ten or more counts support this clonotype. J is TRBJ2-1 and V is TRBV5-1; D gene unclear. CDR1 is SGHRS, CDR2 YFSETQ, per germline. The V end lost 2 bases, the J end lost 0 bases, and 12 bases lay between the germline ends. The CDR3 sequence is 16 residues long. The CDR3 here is CASSLRTRSSYNEQFF. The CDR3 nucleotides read TGCGCCAGCAGCTTACGCACTCGGAGCTCCTACAATGAGCAGTTCTTC.

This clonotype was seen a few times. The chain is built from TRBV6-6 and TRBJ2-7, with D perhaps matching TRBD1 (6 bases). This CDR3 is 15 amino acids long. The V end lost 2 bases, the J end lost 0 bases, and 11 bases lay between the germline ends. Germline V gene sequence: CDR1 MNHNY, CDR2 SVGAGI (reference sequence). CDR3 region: CASSYPQGNSYEQYF. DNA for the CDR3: TGTGCCAGCAGTTACCCACAGGGAAACTCCTACGAGCAGTACTTC.

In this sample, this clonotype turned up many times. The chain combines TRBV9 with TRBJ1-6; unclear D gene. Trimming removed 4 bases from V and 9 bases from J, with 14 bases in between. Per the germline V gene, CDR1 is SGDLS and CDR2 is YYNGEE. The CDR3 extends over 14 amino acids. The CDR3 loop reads CASSPPGGTSPLHF. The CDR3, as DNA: TGTGCCAGCAGCCCTCCGGGAGGAACTTCACCCCTCCACTTT.

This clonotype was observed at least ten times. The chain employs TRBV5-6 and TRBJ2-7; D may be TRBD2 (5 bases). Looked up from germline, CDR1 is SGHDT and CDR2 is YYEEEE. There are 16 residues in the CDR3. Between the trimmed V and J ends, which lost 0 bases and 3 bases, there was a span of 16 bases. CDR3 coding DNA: TGTGCCAGCAGCTTGGGAAGATTAGCGTTTTTCTACGAGCAGTACTTC. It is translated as CASSLGRLAFFYEQYF. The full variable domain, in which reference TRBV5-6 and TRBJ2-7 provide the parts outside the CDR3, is DAGVTQSPTHLIKTRGQQVTLRCSPKSGHDTVSWYQQALGQGPQFIFQYYEEEERQRGNFPDRFSGHQFPNYSSELNVNALLLGDSALYLCASSLGRLAFFYEQYFGPGTRLTVT.

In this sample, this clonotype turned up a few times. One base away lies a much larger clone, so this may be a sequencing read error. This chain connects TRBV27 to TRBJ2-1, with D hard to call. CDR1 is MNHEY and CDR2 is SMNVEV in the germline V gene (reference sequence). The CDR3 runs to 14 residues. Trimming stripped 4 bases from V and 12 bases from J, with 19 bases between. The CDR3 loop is CASSSHDQTARQFF. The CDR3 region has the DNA TGTGCCAGCAGTTCCCACGACCAAACAGCCCGGCAGTTCTTC.

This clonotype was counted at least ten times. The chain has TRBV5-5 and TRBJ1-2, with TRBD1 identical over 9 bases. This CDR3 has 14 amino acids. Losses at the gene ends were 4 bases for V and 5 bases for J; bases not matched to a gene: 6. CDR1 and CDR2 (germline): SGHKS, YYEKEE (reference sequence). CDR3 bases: TGTGCCAGCAGCGCAGGGACAGGGTATTATGGCTACACCTTC. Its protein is CASSAGTGYYGYTF.

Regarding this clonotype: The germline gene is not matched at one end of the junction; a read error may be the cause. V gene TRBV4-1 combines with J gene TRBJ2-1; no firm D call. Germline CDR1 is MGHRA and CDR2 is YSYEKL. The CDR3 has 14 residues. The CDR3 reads CPSSQSTNNNEQFF. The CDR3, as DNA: TGCCCCAGCAGCCAATCGACAAATAACAATGAGCAGTTCTTC.

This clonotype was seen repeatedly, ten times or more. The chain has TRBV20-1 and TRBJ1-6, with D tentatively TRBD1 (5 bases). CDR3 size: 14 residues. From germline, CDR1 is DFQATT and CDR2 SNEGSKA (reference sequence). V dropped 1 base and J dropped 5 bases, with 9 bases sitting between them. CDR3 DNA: TGCAGTGCTAGAGTTGAAGGGGATAATTCACCCCTCCACTTT. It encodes CSARVEGDNSPLHF.

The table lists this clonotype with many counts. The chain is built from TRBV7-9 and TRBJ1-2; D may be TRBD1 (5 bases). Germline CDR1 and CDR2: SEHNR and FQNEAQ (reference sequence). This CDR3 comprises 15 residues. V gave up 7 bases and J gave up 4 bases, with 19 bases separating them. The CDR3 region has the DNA TGTGCCAGCAACGACGGGGCGTCTCGGCCCTATGGCTACACCTTC. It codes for CASNDGASRPYGYTF. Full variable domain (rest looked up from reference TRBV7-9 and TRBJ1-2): DTGVSQNPRHKITKRGQNVTFRCDPISEHNRLYWYRQTLGQGPEFLTYFQNEAQLEKSRLLSDRFSAERPKGSFSTLEIQRTEQGDSAMYLCASNDGASRPYGYTFGSGTRLTVV.

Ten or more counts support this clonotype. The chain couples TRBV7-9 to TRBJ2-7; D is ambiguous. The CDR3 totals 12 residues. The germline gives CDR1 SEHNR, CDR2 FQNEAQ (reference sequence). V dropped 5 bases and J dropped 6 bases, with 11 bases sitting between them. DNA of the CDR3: TGTGCCAGCAGCCTCGGACGTGGCGAGCAGTACTTC. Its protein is CASSLGRGEQYF. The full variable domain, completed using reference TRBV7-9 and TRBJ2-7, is DTGVSQNPRHKITKRGQNVTFRCDPISEHNRLYWYRQTLGQGPEFLTYFQNEAQLEKSRLLSDRFSAERPKGSFSTLEIQRTEQGDSAMYLCASSLGRGEQYFGPGTRLTVT.

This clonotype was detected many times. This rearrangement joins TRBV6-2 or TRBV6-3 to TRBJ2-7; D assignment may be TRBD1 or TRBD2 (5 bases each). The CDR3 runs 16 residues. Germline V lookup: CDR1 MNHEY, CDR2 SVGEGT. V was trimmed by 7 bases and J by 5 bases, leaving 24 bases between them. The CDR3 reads CASTSPRVADRDEQYF. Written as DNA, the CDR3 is TGTGCCAGCACTAGCCCCAGGGTGGCCGATAGGGACGAGCAGTACTTC.

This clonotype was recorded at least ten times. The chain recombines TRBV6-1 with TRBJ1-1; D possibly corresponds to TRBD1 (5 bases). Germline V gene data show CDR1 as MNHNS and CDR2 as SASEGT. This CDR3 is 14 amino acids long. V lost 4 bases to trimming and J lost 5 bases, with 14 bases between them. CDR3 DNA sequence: TGTGCCAGCAGTGTGAGGGGACCTCAGACTGAAGCTTTCTTT. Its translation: CASSVRGPQTEAFF.

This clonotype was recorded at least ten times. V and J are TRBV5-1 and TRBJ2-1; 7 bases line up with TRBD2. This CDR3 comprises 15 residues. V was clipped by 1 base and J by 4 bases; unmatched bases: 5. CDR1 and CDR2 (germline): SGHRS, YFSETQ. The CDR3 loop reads CASSLFSGDYNEQFF. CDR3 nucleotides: TGCGCCAGCAGCTTGTTCAGCGGGGATTACAATGAGCAGTTCTTC.

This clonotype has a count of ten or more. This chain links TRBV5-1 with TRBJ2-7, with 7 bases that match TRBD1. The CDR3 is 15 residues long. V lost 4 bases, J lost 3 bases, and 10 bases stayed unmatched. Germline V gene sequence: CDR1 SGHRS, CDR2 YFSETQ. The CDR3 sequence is CASSLLGQPYYEQYF. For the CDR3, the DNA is TGCGCCAGCAGCCTGCTGGGACAGCCATACTACGAGCAGTACTTC.

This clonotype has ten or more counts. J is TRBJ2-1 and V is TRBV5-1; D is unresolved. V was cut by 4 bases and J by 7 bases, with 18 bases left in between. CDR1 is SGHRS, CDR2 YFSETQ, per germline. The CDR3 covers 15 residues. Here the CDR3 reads CASSIGTVGTNEQFF. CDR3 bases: TGCGCCAGCAGCATTGGCACGGTGGGAACGAATGAGCAGTTCTTC.